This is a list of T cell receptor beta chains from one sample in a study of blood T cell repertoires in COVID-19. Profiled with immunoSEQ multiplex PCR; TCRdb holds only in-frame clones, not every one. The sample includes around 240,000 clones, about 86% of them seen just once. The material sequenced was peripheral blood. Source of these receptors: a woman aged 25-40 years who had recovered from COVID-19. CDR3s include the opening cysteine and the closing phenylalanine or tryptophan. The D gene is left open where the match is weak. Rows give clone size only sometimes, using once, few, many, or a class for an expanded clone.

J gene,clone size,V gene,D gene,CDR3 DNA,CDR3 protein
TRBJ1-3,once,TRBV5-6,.,TGTGCCAGCAGCTACGGGACTGTCGAGGACACCATATATTTT,CASSYGTVEDTIYF
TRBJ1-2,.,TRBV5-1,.,TGCGCCAGCAGCTTGACTGTGGGCTTCTATGGCTACACCTTC,CASSLTVGFYGYTF
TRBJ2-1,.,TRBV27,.,TGTGCCAGCAGTTTCTCAGGGCAGAATGAGCAGTTCTTC,CASSFSGQNEQFF
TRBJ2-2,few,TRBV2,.,TGTGCCAGCAGTGAAGGGGGTGCGGGCACCGGGGAGCTGTTTTTT,CASSEGGAGTGELFF
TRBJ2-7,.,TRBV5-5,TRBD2,TGTGCCAGCAGCTTGGGGCTAGCGGGCAACTCCTACGAGCAGTACTTC,CASSLGLAGNSYEQYF
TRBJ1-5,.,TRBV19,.,TGTGCCAGTAGTACACAAACAGGGTACCAGCCCCAGCATTTT,CASSTQTGYQPQHF
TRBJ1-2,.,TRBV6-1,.,TGTGCCAGCAGTGAAATCGGGCGGGATAGCTACACCTTC,CASSEIGRDSYTF
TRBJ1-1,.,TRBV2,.,TGTGCCAGCAGTGGGTGGGGCCTGAACACTGAAGCTTTCTTT,CASSGWGLNTEAFF
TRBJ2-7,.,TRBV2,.,TGTGCCAGCAGTGAAGACAGTACCTACGAGCAGTACTTC,CASSEDSTYEQYF
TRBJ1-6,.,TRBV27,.,TGTGCCAGCAGTTTCAATGGACAGTATTCACCCCTCCACTTT,CASSFNGQYSPLHF
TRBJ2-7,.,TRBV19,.,TGTGCCAGTAGTATACCCCGCCTGAGCTCCTACGAGCAGTACTTC,CASSIPRLSSYEQYF
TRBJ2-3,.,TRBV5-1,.,TGCGCCAGCAGCTTGTCGGCGGGTATAGGTGCAGATACGCAGTATTTT,CASSLSAGIGADTQYF
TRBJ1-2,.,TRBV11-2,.,TGTGCCAGCAGCTTAGTCGGCGGAGCTAACTATGGCTACACCTTC,CASSLVGGANYGYTF
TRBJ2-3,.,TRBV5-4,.,TGTGCCAGCAGCTTCCCCTCTAGTTTACGTACAGATACGCAGTATTTT,CASSFPSSLRTDTQYF
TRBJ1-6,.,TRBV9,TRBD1,TGTGCCAGCAGCGTAGCTGGTCAGGGGGTTAATGATTCACCCCTCCACTTT,CASSVAGQGVNDSPLHF
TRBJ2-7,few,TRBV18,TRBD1,TGTGCCAGCTCACGCACTCCGGGACAGGGGGTCCACGAGCAGTACTTC,CASSRTPGQGVHEQYF
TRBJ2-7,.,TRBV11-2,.,TGTGCCAGCAGCTTGGGGACACCTCAGCAGTACTTC,CASSLGTPQQYF
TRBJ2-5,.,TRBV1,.,TGCACCAGCAGCCAAGATTTCAAGAAGGCGGGCGTACTAGCGGGGGGAGGAGAGACCCAGTACTTC,CTSSQDFKKAGVLAGGGETQYF
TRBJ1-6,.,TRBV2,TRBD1,TGTGCCAGCAGCGGGACAGGGATTCGTAATTCACCCCTCCACTTT,CASSGTGIRNSPLHF
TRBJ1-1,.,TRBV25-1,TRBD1,TGTGCCAGCAGCAATAGGGGGACAGGGAACTCCCGATACACTGAAGCTTTCTTT,CASSNRGTGNSRYTEAFF
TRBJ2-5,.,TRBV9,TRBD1,TGTGCCAGCAGCGTAGATCAGGGGGCGAAAGAGACCCAGTACTTC,CASSVDQGAKETQYF
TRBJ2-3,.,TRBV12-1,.,TGTGCCAGCAGCTTTCAAGCGGGGGGCGGCCTAGATACGCAGTATTTT,CASSFQAGGGLDTQYF
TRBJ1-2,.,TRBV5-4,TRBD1,TGTGCCAGCAGCTTGGGGACAGGGGAACTTGGTGGCTACACCTTC,CASSLGTGELGGYTF
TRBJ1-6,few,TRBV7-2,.,TGTGCCAGCAGCTTAGATGTGGGGAGTGGTAATTCACCCCTCCACTTT,CASSLDVGSGNSPLHF
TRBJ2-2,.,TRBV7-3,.,TGTGCCAGCAGCTTATGGGCAGGGGCGAGTGGCGGGGAGCTGTTTTTT,CASSLWAGASGGELFF
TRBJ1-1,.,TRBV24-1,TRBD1,TGTGCCACCAGTCTTCCGGGACAGGGTCAGGGCGGCACTGAAGCTTTCTTT,CATSLPGQGQGGTEAFF
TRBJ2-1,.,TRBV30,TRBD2,TGTGCCTGCCCTAGCGGGGCCGGGACTACTCTGTTCTTC,CACPSGAGTTLFF
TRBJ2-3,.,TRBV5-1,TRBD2,TGCGCCAGCAGCTTGGAGGCTAGCGGTAGCACAGATACGCAGTATTTT,CASSLEASGSTDTQYF
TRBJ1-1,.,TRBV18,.,TGTGCCAGCTCACCACAAGGCCCCGGGGTGAACACTGAAGCTTTCTTT,CASSPQGPGVNTEAFF
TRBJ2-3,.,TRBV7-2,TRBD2,TGTGCCAGCAGCTTAGTTAGCGGGGGCGGGCGACCGCAGTATTTT,CASSLVSGGGRPQYF
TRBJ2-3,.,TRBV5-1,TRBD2,TGCGCCAGCAGCTCTACTAGCGGGGGGCCCACAGATACGCAGTATTTT,CASSSTSGGPTDTQYF
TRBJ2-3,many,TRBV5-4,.,TGTGCCAGCAGCTTTGACGGGGGGCCCGCAGATACGCAGTATTTT,CASSFDGGPADTQYF
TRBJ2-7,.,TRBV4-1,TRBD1,TGCGCCAGCAGCCAAGAATGGGGGGGACAGGGGGCCTACGAGCAGTACTTC,CASSQEWGGQGAYEQYF
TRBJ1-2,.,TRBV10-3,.,TGTGCCATCAGCGACAGTTACTCCTATGGCTACACCTTC,CAISDSYSYGYTF
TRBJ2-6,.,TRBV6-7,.,TGTGCCAGCAGTTACTCGAACCAGGTCCTGCTCTCTGGGGCCAACGTCCTGACTTTC,CASSYSNQVLLSGANVLTF
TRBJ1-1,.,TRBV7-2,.,TGTGCCAGCAGCGTCGACAAGAACACTGAAGCTTTCTTT,CASSVDKNTEAFF
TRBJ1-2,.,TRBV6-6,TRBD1,TGTGCCAGCAGCAAACAGGGGGACTATGGCTACACCTTC,CASSKQGDYGYTF
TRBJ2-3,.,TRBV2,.,TGTGCCAGCTCGGCGTGGCAAGACTCCGAAGATACGCAGTATTTT,CASSAWQDSEDTQYF
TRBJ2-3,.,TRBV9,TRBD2,TGTGCCAGCAGCAAACGCGGGGGGGAGAGCACAGATACGCAGTATTTT,CASSKRGGESTDTQYF
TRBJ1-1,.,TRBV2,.,TGTGCCAGCAGTGGGGCAACAGGGTCTCAAACTGAAGCTTTCTTT,CASSGATGSQTEAFF
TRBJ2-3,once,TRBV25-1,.,TGTGCCAGCAGTGCCCCAGGGGTAGGGGCAGATACGCAGTATTTT,CASSAPGVGADTQYF
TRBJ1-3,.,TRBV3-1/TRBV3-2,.,TGTGCCAGCAGCCAAGGTAATACAGGAGCTGGAAACACCATATATTTT,CASSQGNTGAGNTIYF
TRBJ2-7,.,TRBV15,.,TGTGCCACCAGCAGAGATGGGGGCGGCTACGAGCAGTACTTC,CATSRDGGGYEQYF
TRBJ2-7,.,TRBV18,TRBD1,TGTGCCAGCTCACCGGGGGACAGGGCCCTCTACGAGCAGTACTTC,CASSPGDRALYEQYF
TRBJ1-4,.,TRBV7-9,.,TGTGCCAGCAGCTTAGCGACAGGTTCTCACGAACTGTTTTTT,CASSLATGSHELFF